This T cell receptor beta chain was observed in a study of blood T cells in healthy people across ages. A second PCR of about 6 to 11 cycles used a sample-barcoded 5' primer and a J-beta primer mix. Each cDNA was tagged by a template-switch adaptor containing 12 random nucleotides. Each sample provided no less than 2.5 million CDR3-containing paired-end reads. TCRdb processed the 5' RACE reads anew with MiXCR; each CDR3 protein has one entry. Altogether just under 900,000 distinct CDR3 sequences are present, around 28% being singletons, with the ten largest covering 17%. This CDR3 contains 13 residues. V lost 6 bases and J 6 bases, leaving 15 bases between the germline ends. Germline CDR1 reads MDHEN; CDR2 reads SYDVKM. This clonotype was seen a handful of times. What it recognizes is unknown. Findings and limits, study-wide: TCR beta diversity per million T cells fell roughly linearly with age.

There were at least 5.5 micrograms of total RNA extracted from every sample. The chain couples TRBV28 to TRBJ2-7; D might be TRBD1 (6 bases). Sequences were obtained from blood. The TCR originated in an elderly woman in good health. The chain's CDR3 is CASSDTGFREQYF. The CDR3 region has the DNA TGTGCCAGCAGCGACACAGGGTTTCGCGAGCAGTACTTC.